The clone carrying this TCR beta chain was found many times. TCRdb re-derived calls from the 5' RACE reads in MiXCR, one entry per CDR3 protein. This table holds about 3,000 distinct CDR3 sequences, roughly 2.8% found once. The entry originates in a study of spatial heterogeneity in lung cancer. Study as a whole: Each unique TCR and UMI combination was seen more than ten times on average in raw reads.

Time point given: sample taken at primary tumor resection. Unsorted tumor, nontumor lung tissue or cryopreserved PBMC supplied the whole RNA. Germline V gives CDR1 MDHEN, CDR2 SYDVKM. V shed 5 bases and J shed 3 bases, with 14 bases lying between them. The CDR3 length is 14 residues. The source material was normal lung tissue next to the tumor, sampled at surgery. This chain joins TRBV28 and TRBJ2-7; maybe TRBD2 (6 bases). This sequence originates from a male donor with early-stage non-small cell lung cancer. The DNA of the CDR3 is TGTGCCAGCAGTCCGGCGGGGCAGGTCTACGAGCAGTACTTC. This codes for CASSPAGQVYEQYF. The variable domain in full, completed from reference TRBV28 and TRBJ2-7, reads DVKVTQSSRYLVKRTGEKVFLECVQDMDHENMFWYRQDPGLGLRLIYFSYDVKMKEKGDIPEGYSVSREKKERFSLILESASTNQTSMYLCASSPAGQVYEQYFGPGTRLTVT.